Listed below are T cell receptor beta chains from one sample, sequenced in a study of cytotoxic CD8 clonotypes in ibrutinib-treated CLL. TCRdb's table, derived via immunoSEQ multiplex PCR, lists solely in-frame clones and lacks some. Of around 300,000 clones listed, more than 65% are singletons. The sample was PBMCs, taken before ibrutinib treatment. Receptor source: a human donor with chronic lymphocytic leukemia. CDR3s include the opening cysteine and the closing phenylalanine or tryptophan. The D gene is left open where the match is weak. Clone size is shown for a subset of rows, as once, few, many or a class of expanded clone.

v_call,j_call,d_call,clone_size,cdr3_length,cdr3_nt,cdr3_aa
TRBV2,TRBJ2-1,-,-,14,TGTGCCAGCAGTGCGCAGGGGTTAGGCAATGAGCAGTTCTTC,CASSAQGLGNEQFF
TRBV6-6,TRBJ2-5,-,-,12,TGTGCCAGCAGTTATGGGGTGGAGACCCAGTACTTC,CASSYGVETQYF
TRBV11-2,TRBJ2-7,-,-,15,TGTGCCAGCAGCTTAGGCAGGACCGTTACCTACGAGCAGTACTTC,CASSLGRTVTYEQYF
TRBV5-1,TRBJ2-5,TRBD1,-,16,TGCGCCAGCAGGGAACAGAGAGGGGGCCACCAAGAGACCCAGTACTTC,CASREQRGGHQETQYF
TRBV5-1,TRBJ1-2,-,-,12,TGCGCCAGCAGCTTGGAGGGATGGGGCTACACCTTC,CASSLEGWGYTF
TRBV9,TRBJ2-7,TRBD2,-,16,TGTGCCAGCAGCGTAGAGGACTGGACTAGCGGCTACGAGCAGTACTTC,CASSVEDWTSGYEQYF
TRBV27,TRBJ2-2,-,-,17,TGTGCCAGCAGTTTATGGTCGGGCAGGACGAACACCGGGGAGCTGTTTTTT,CASSLWSGRTNTGELFF
TRBV28,TRBJ2-7,-,few,14,TGTGCTTATGGGGACTCCCTGAGCTCCTACGAGCAGTACTTC,CAYGDSLSSYEQYF
TRBV7-8,TRBJ2-5,-,-,13,TGTGCCAGCAGCCCACGGTGGCGGGAGACCCAGTACTTC,CASSPRWRETQYF
TRBV15,TRBJ2-3,TRBD2,-,17,TGTGCCACCAGCAACTTACATAGCGGGACAAGCACAGATACGCAGTATTTT,CATSNLHSGTSTDTQYF
TRBV29-1,TRBJ2-1,TRBD2,-,14,TGCAGCGCCGTAGCGGGGTTCTCCTACAATGAGCAGTTCTTC,CSAVAGFSYNEQFF
TRBV2,TRBJ2-1,TRBD2,-,15,TGTGCCAGCAGTGTAGTTGACGGGAGGGCCCAGGAGCAGTTCTTC,CASSVVDGRAQEQFF
TRBV5-1,TRBJ2-1,TRBD2,-,15,TGCGCCAGCAGCTTTTCTAGCGGGACACACAATGAGCAGTTCTTC,CASSFSSGTHNEQFF
TRBV27,TRBJ2-1,TRBD1,-,19,TGTGCCAGCAGTTTTTTAGGACAGGGAGGACAGACTTCCTACAATGAGCAGTTCTTC,CASSFLGQGGQTSYNEQFF
TRBV7-8,TRBJ2-7,TRBD2,-,20,TGTGCCAGCAGCTTAAGGACAGGGGACGGACTAGCGGGAGGATTCGACGAGCAGTACTTC,CASSLRTGDGLAGGFDEQYF
TRBV5-5,TRBJ2-7,-,-,13,TGTGCCAGCAGCTTGGGGGGACACGACGAGCAGTACTTC,CASSLGGHDEQYF
TRBV5-1,TRBJ2-1,-,-,14,TGCGCCAGCAGCTTGGGGCTAGCGTACAATGAGCAGTTCTTC,CASSLGLAYNEQFF
TRBV5-1,TRBJ2-7,TRBD1,once,15,TGCGCCAGCAGCTTAAGTACAGGGGGGTCCTACGAGCAGTACTTC,CASSLSTGGSYEQYF
TRBV30,TRBJ1-1,TRBD1,-,12,TGTGCCTGGAGGGCGGGACAGGCTGAAGCTTTCTTT,CAWRAGQAEAFF
TRBV29-1,TRBJ2-1,TRBD2,-,15,TGCAGCGTCGGGACTAGCGGGAGTCTCATCGATGAGCAGTTCTTC,CSVGTSGSLIDEQFF
TRBV29-1,TRBJ2-5,-,few,10,TGCAGCGTTGATTTGGAGACCCAGTACTTC,CSVDLETQYF
TRBV5-4,TRBJ1-1,TRBD1,-,13,TGTGCCAGCAACTTCGGACAGGCCACTGAAGCTTTCTTT,CASNFGQATEAFF
TRBV30,TRBJ1-3,TRBD1,-,14,TGTGCCTGGACCCCTGACAGGGGCCCAAACACCATATATTTT,CAWTPDRGPNTIYF
TRBV29-1,TRBJ2-7,-,-,10,TGCAGCGTTGGGGCTGGAGAGCAGTACTTC,CSVGAGEQYF
TRBV4-3,TRBJ1-3,-,-,16,TGCGCCAGCAGCCACAACGCGGGACTCTCTGGAAACACCATATATTTT,CASSHNAGLSGNTIYF
TRBV4-2,TRBJ2-1,TRBD2,-,15,TGTGCCAGCAGCCAAGATAGCGGGGGGGCCAGTGAGCAGTTCTTC,CASSQDSGGASEQFF
TRBV19,TRBJ1-5,-,-,15,TGTGCCAGTAGTGACGGTAGCTATAGCAATCAGCCCCAGCATTTT,CASSDGSYSNQPQHF
TRBV4-1,TRBJ2-3,-,-,17,TGCGCCAGCAGCCAAGAAGACGGGGTGGGTAGCGCAGATACGCAGTATTTT,CASSQEDGVGSADTQYF
TRBV25-1,TRBJ2-7,-,-,14,TGTGCCAGCAGGAGACAGGATCGATCCTACGAGCAGTACTTC,CASRRQDRSYEQYF
TRBV5-4,TRBJ1-3,-,-,16,TGTGCCAGCAGCTTGGGGGCAGGGGCTGGCGGAAACACCATATATTTT,CASSLGAGAGGNTIYF
TRBV19,TRBJ2-7,TRBD2,-,15,TGTGCCAGTAGTATAAATCCGGGACTAGCGGGAGAGCAGTACTTC,CASSINPGLAGEQYF
TRBV28,TRBJ2-3,TRBD2,-,18,TGTGCCAGCAGTCGGGGGACTAGCGGGATGCGGGGCACAGATACGCAGTATTTT,CASSRGTSGMRGTDTQYF
TRBV27,TRBJ2-7,-,-,13,TGTGCCAGCAGGGGGGGCAGGATCTACGAGCAGTACTTC,CASRGGRIYEQYF
TRBV7-9,TRBJ1-2,-,-,14,TGTGCCAGCAGCTTATTTGGGGTGGGCTATGGCTACACCTTC,CASSLFGVGYGYTF
TRBV19,TRBJ1-1,-,once,15,TGTGCCAGTAGTAGACCCCCGGGTATGAACACTGAAGCTTTCTTT,CASSRPPGMNTEAFF
TRBV7-6,TRBJ1-2,TRBD1,-,15,TGTGCCAGCAGCATCGGGACAGGGGCAGGTGGGGGCTACACCTTC,CASSIGTGAGGGYTF
TRBV29-1,TRBJ1-2,TRBD1,-,13,TGCAGCGTTGACTTACAGGGGGCAGGGGGCTACACCTTC,CSVDLQGAGGYTF
TRBV11-2,TRBJ2-7,TRBD2,-,15,TGTGCCAGCAGCCTCTCTCTAGCGGGGTCCTACGAGCAGTACTTC,CASSLSLAGSYEQYF
TRBV15,TRBJ2-1,-,-,15,TGTGCCACCAGCACCCATCACAATGCAGGCGATGAGCAGTTCTTC,CATSTHHNAGDEQFF
TRBV10-3,TRBJ2-7,-,-,12,TGTGCCATCAGTGTTGACACCTACGAGCAGTACTTC,CAISVDTYEQYF
TRBV9,TRBJ2-2,-,-,12,TGTGCCAGCAGCCTCCGAACCGGGGAGCTGTTTTTT,CASSLRTGELFF
TRBV30,TRBJ1-5,TRBD1,-,15,TGTGCCTGGAGCAGGGGGGGGCGGGGCAATCAGCCCCAGCATTTT,CAWSRGGRGNQPQHF
TRBV10-3,TRBJ1-4,-,-,14,TGTGCCATCCGAAAGGACAGAACTAATGAAAAACTGTTTTTT,CAIRKDRTNEKLFF
TRBV9,TRBJ2-2,TRBD2,-,16,TGTGCCAGCAGCGTATGGCTAGCGGCGAACACCGGGGAGCTGTTTTTT,CASSVWLAANTGELFF
TRBV7-2,TRBJ2-1,TRBD2,few,16,TGTGCCAGCACCTACTCCGGGACTAGCAGCTACAATGAGCAGTTCTTC,CASTYSGTSSYNEQFF
TRBV5-1,TRBJ2-1,-,-,17,TGCGCCAGCAGCATGGCGTCCGGGGACATATGGTTCTATGAGCAGTTCTTC,CASSMASGDIWFYEQFF
TRBV9,TRBJ2-7,-,-,13,TGTGCCAGCAGCGTAGACAGCTCCTACGAGCAGTACTTC,CASSVDSSYEQYF
TRBV25-1,TRBJ1-2,-,-,12,TGTGCCAGCAGTGAATTGGCCGGGGGCTACACCTTC,CASSELAGGYTF
TRBV5-4,TRBJ1-2,-,few,14,TGTGCCAGCAGCTGGACCATGACCGACTATGGCTACACCTTC,CASSWTMTDYGYTF
TRBV15,TRBJ2-5,TRBD2,once,15,TGTGCCACCAGCAGAGGCCTAGCGGGAGACGAGACCCAGTACTTC,CATSRGLAGDETQYF
TRBV5-4,TRBJ2-7,TRBD2,-,14,TGTGCCAGCAGCTTCGGGACTAGCGACTACGAGCAGTACTTC,CASSFGTSDYEQYF
TRBV7-9,TRBJ1-2,-,-,15,TGTGCCAGCAGCTTAGCATCGGACACCTGGGGGGGCTACACCTTC,CASSLASDTWGGYTF
TRBV9,TRBJ2-1,-,-,13,TGTGCCAGCAGCCCGTCGGGGCAAATCGGGCAGTTCTTC,CASSPSGQIGQFF
TRBV6-5,TRBJ1-2,-,few,15,TGTGCCAGCAAGAGGGGACCTTACCCCGTAGATGGCTACACCTTC,CASKRGPYPVDGYTF
TRBV15,TRBJ2-6,-,-,16,TGTGCCACCAGCGAGTTTGGGGGCTCTGGGGCCAACGTCCTGACTTTC,CATSEFGGSGANVLTF
TRBV6-1,TRBJ1-4,TRBD1,-,15,TGTGCCAGCAGTGGTCCAGGGGGCCTTAGTGAAAAACTGTTTTTT,CASSGPGGLSEKLFF
TRBV4-2,TRBJ2-7,TRBD2,-,15,TGTGCCAGCAGCCAAGCCGGGACTACTTCTTGGGAGCAGTACTTC,CASSQAGTTSWEQYF
TRBV4-1,TRBJ2-7,TRBD2,-,16,TGCGCCAGCAGCCAAGGTAGCGGGTCGGTCCCCTACGAGCAGTACTTC,CASSQGSGSVPYEQYF
TRBV5-1,TRBJ1-2,TRBD1,few,15,TGCGCCAGCAGCCCGCGACAGGGCCTAGGCTATGGCTACACCTTC,CASSPRQGLGYGYTF